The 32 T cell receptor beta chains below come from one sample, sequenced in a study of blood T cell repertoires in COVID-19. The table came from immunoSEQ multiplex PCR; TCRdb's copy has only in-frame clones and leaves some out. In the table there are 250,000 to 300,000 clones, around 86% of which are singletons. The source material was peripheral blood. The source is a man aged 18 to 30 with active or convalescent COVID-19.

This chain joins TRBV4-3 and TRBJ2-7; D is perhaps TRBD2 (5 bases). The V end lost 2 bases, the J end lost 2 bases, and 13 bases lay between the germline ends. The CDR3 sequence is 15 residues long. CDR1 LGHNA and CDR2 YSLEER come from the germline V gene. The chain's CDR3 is CASSQRSGEPYEQYF. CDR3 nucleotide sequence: TGCGCCAGCAGCCAACGAAGTGGGGAGCCCTACGAGCAGTACTTC.

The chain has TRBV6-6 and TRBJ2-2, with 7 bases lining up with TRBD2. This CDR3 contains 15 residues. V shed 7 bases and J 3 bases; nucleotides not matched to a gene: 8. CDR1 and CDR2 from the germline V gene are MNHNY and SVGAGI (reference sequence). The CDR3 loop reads CASNSRLADTGELFF. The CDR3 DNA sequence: TGTGCCAGCAACTCTAGGCTAGCGGACACCGGGGAGCTGTTTTTT.

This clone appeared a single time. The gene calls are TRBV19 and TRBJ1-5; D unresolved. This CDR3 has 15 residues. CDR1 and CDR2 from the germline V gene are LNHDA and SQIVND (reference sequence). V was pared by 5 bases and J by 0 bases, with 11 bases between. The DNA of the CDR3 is TGTGCCAGTAGTCCACAGCCTTATAGCAATCAGCCCCAGCATTTT. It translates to CASSPQPYSNQPQHF.

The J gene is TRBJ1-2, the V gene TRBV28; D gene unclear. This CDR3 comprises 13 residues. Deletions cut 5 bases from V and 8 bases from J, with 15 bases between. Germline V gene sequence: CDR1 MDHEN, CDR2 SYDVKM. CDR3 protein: CASSETSLWGYTF. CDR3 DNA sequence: TGTGCCAGCAGTGAGACTTCCCTCTGGGGCTACACCTTC.

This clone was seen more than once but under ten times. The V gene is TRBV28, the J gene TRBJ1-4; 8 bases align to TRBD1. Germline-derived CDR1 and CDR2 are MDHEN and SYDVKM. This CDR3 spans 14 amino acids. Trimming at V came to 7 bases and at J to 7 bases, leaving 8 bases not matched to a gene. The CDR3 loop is CASTATGVFEKLFF. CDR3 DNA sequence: TGTGCCAGCACCGCGACAGGGGTTTTTGAAAAACTGTTTTTT.

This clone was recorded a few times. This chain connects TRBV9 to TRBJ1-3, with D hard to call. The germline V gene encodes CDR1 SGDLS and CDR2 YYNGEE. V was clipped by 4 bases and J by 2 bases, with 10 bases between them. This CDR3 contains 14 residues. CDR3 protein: CASSPSGTGNTIYF. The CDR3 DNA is TGTGCCAGCAGCCCCTCGGGAACTGGAAACACCATATATTTT.

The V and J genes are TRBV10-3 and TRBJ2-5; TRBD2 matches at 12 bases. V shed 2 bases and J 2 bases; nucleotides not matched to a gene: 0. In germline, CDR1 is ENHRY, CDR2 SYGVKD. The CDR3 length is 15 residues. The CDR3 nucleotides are TGTGCCATCAGTGAGCTAGCGGGGGGGCAAGAGACCCAGTACTTC. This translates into CAISELAGGQETQYF.

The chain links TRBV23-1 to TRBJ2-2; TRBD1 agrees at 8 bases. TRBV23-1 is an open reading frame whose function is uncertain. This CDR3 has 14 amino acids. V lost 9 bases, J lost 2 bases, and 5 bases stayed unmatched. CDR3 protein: CARGTGKNTGELFF. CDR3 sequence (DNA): TGCGCCAGGGGGACAGGCAAAAACACCGGGGAGCTGTTTTTT.

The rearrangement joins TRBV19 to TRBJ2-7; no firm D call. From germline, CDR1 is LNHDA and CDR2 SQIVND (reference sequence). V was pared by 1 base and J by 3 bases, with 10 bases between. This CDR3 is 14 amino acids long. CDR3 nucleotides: TGTGCCAGTAGTATAGGAATAAACAACTACGAGCAGTACTTC. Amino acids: CASSIGINNYEQYF.

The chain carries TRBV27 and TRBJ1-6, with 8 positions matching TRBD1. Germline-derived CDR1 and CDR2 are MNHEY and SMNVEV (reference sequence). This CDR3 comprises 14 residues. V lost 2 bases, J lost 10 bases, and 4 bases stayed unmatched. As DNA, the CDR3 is TGTGCCAGCAGTTTAGGACAGGGACCATCACCCCTCCACTTT. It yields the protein CASSLGQGPSPLHF.

The CDR3: CASGDRHTEAFF. The CDR3 DNA reads TGTGCCAGCGGAGACAGGCACACTGAAGCTTTCTTT. The J gene is TRBJ1-1, the V gene TRBV6-5, with D maybe TRBD1 (6 bases). Deletions cut 8 bases from V and 3 bases from J, with 10 bases between. Germline V gives CDR1 MNHEY, CDR2 SVGAGI. There are 12 residues in the CDR3.

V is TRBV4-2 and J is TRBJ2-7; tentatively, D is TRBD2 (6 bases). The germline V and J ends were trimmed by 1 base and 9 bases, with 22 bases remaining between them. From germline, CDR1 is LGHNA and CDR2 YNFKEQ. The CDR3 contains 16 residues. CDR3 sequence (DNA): TGTGCCAGCAGCCAAGCGGAGGGTTCCTCTAGTCCTCGGCAGTACTTC. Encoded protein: CASSQAEGSSSPRQYF.

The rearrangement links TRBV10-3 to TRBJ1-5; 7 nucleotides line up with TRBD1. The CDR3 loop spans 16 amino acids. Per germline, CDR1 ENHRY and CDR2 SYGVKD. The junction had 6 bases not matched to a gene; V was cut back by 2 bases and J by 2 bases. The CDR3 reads CAISERGGQGNQPQHF. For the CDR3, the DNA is TGTGCCATCAGTGAGCGGGGAGGACAGGGCAATCAGCCCCAGCATTTT.

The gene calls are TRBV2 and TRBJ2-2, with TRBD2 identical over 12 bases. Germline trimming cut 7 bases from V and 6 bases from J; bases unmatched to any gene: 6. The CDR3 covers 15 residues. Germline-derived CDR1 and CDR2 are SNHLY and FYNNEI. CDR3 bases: TGTGCCAGCATCCCGACTAGCGGGAGCGCCGGGGAGCTGTTTTTT. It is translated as CASIPTSGSAGELFF.

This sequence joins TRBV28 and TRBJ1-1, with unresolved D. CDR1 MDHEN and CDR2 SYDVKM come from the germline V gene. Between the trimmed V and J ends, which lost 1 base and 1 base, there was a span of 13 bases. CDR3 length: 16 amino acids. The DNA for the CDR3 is TGTGCCAGCAGTTTATTAGCCCGAAACCCGAACACTGAAGCTTTCTTT. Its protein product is CASSLLARNPNTEAFF.

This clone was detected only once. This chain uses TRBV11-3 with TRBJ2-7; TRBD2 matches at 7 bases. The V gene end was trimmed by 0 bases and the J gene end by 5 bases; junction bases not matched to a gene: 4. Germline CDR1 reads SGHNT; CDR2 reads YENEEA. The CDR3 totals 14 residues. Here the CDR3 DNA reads TGTGCCAGCAGCTTAGATCGACGGGGGGACGAGCAGTACTTC. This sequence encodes CASSLDRRGDEQYF.

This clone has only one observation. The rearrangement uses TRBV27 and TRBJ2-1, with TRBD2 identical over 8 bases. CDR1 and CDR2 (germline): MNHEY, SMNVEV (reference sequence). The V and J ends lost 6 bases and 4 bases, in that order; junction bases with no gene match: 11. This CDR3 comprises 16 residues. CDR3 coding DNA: TGTGCCAGCAGCTCGGGAGGGGGGGACATTTACAATGAGCAGTTCTTC. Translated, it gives CASSSGGGDIYNEQFF.

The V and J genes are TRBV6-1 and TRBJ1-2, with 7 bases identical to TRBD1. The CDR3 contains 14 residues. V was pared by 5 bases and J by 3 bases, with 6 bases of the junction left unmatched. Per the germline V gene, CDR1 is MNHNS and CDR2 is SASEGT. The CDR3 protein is CASSPLTGDYGYTF. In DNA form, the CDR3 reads TGTGCCAGCAGTCCGTTAACAGGGGACTATGGCTACACCTTC.

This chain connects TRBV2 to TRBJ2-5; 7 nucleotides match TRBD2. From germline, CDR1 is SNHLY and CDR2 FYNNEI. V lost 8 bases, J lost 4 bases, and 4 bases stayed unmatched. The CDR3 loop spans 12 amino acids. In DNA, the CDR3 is TGTGCCAGCTTGACTAGCAGAGAGACCCAGTACTTC. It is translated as CASLTSRETQYF. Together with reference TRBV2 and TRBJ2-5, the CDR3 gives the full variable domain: EPEVTQTPSHQVTQMGQEVILRCVPISNHLYFYWYRQILGQKVEFLVSFYNNEISEKSEIFDDQFSVERPDGSNFTLKIRSTKLEDSAMYFCASLTSRETQYFGPGTRLLVL.

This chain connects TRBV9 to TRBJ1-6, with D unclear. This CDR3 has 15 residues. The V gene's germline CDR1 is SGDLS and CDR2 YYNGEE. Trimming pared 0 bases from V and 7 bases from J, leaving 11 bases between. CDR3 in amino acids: CASSVGGAGNSPLHF. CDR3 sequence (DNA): TGTGCCAGCAGCGTAGGGGGAGCCGGCAATTCACCCCTCCACTTT. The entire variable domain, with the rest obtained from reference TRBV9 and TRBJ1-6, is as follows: DSGVTQTPKHLITATGQRVTLRCSPRSGDLSVYWYQQSLDQGLQFLIQYYNGEERAKGNILERFSAQQFPDLHSELNLSSLELGDSALYFCASSVGGAGNSPLHFGNGTRLTVT.

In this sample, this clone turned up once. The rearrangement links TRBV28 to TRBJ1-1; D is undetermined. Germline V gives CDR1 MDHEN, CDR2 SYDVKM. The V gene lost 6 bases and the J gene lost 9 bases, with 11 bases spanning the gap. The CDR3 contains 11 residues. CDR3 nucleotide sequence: TGTGCCAGCAGCCTCCAGTTTCAAGCTTTCTTT. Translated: CASSLQFQAFF.

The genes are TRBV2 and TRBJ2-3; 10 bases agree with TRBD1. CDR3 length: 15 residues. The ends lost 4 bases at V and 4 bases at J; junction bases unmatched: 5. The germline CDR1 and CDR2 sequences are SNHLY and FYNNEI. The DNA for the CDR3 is TGTGCCAGCAGTGTTGGGACAGGGGACGCAGATACGCAGTATTTT. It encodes CASSVGTGDADTQYF.

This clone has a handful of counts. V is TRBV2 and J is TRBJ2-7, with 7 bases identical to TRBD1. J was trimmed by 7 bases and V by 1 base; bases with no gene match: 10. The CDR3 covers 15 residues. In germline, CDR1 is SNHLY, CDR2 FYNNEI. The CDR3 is CASSEEGTAKWEQYF. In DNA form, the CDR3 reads TGTGCCAGCAGTGAAGAGGGGACAGCTAAGTGGGAGCAGTACTTC.

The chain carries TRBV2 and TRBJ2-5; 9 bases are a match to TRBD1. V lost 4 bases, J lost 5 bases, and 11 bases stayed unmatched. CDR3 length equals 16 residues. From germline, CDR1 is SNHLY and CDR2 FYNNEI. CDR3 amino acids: CASSGGQGINFETQYF. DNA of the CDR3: TGTGCCAGCAGTGGCGGACAGGGGATTAATTTCGAGACCCAGTACTTC.

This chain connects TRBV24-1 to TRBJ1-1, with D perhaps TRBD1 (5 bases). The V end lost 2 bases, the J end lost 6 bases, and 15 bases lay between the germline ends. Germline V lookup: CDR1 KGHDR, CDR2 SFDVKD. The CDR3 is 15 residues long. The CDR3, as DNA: TGTGCCACCAGTGATTCCCAAACGAAGACAGCTGAAGCTTTCTTT. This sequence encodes CATSDSQTKTAEAFF.

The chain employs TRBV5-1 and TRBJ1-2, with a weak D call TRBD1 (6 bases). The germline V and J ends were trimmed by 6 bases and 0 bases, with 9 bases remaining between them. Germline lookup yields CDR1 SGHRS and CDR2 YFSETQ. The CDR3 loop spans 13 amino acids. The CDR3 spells CASTDRANYGYTF. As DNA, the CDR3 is TGCGCCAGCACGGACAGAGCTAACTATGGCTACACCTTC.

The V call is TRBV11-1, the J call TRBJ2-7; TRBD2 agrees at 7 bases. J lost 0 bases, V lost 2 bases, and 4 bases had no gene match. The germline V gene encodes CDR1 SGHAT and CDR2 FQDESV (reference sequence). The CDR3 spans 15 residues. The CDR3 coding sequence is TGTGCCAGCAGCTTAAGAGCGGGAAGCTCCTACGAGCAGTACTTC. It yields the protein CASSLRAGSSYEQYF.

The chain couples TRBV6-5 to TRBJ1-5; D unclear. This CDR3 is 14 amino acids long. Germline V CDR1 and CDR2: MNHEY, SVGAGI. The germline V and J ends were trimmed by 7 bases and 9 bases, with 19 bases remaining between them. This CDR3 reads CASILWGGPRPQHF. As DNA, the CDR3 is TGTGCCAGCATTCTCTGGGGAGGCCCAAGGCCCCAGCATTTT.

The CDR3 region is CASSLQGDHGYGYTF. Here the CDR3 DNA reads TGTGCCAGCAGCTTACAGGGGGATCACGGCTATGGCTACACCTTC. This chain connects TRBV5-4 to TRBJ1-2; TRBD1 matches 8 bases. The germline V gene encodes CDR1 SGHNT and CDR2 YYREEE (reference sequence). The CDR3 contains 15 residues. Germline trimming cut 2 bases from V and 4 bases from J; bases unmatched to any gene: 7.

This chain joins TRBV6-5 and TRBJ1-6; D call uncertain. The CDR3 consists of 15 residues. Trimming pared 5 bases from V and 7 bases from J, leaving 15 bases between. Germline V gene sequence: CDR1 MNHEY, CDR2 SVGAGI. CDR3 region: CASSRGDTTNSPLHF. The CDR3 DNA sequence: TGTGCCAGCAGTCGCGGTGATACCACCAATTCACCCCTCCACTTT.

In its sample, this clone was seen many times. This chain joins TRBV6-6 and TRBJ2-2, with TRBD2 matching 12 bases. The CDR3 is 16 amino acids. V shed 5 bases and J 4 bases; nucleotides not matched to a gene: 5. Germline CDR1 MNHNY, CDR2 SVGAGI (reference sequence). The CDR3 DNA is TGTGCCAGCAGTCGACTAGCGGGAGAGGGCACCGGGGAGCTGTTTTTT. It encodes CASSRLAGEGTGELFF.

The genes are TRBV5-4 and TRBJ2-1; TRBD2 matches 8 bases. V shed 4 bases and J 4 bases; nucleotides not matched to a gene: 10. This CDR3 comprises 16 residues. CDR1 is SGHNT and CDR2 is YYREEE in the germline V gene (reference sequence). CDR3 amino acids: CASSLGVAGMYNEQFF. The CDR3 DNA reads TGTGCCAGCAGCCTTGGGGTAGCGGGAATGTACAATGAGCAGTTCTTC.